The subject of this entry is one T cell receptor beta chain. Its antigen is undetermined. The PCR used 60 Vbeta and 13 Jbeta primers. Clones were sequenced by immunoSEQ multiplex PCR, and TCRdb holds only the in-frame ones, with some missing. The sample holds about 210,000 clones, roughly 87% seen once. The data are from a study of cytomegalovirus exposure and HLA in healthy donors. Study observations and caveats: Among TCR beta chains, those listed as cytomegalovirus-associated numbered under 200.

Sequencing was done on a sample of PBMCs. This receptor was taken from a man between 35 and 55 years old in good health and CMV-seropositive.

The CDR3 sequence: CASSLDRRLNTEAFF. As DNA, the CDR3 is TGTGCCAGCAGCCTCGACAGGCGTCTGAACACTGAAGCTTTCTTT. The chain recombines TRBV7-8 with TRBJ1-1, with a possible D match to TRBD1 (6 bases). Germline CDR1 is SGHVS and CDR2 is FQNEAQ. Trimming pared 5 bases from V and 0 bases from J, leaving 13 bases between. The CDR3 is made up of 15 amino acids.